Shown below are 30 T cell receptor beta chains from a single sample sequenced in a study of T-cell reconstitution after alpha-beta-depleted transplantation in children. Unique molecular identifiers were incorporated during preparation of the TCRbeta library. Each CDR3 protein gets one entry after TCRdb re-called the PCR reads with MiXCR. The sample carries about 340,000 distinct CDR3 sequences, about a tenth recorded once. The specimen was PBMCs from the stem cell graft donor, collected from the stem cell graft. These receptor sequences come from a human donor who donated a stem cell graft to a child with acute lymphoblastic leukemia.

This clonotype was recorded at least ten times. The CDR3 protein is CASSLWLSTVGQYF. The DNA for the CDR3 is TGTGCCAGCAGCTTGTGGCTCTCCACGGTCGGGCAGTACTTC. The V call is TRBV5-4, the J call TRBJ2-7; D remains ambiguous. Trimming shortened V by 1 base and J by 9 bases, and 17 bases separated the two germline ends. The CDR3 extends over 14 amino acids. Germline CDR1 is SGHNT and CDR2 is YYREEE (reference sequence).

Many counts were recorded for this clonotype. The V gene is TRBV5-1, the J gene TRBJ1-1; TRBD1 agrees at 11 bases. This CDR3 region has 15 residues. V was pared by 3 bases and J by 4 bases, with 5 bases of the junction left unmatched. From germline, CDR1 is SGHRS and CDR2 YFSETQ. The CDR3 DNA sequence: TGCGCCAGCAGCTCGGGGACAGGGGGAGGCACTGAAGCTTTCTTT. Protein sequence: CASSSGTGGGTEAFF.

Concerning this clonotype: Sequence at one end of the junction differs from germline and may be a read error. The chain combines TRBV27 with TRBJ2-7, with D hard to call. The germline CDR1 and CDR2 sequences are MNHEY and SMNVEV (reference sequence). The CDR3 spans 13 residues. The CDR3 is CASSPGPSYEQNF. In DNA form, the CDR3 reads TGTGCCAGCAGTCCCGGGCCCTCCTACGAGCAGAACTTC.

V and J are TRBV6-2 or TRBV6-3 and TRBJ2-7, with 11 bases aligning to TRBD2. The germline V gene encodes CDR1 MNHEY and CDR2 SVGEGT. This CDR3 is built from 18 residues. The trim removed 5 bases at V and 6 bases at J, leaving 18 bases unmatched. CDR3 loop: CASSATSPILAGVGEQYF. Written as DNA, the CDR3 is TGTGCCAGCAGTGCTACTAGCCCCATACTAGCGGGAGTAGGCGAGCAGTACTTC.

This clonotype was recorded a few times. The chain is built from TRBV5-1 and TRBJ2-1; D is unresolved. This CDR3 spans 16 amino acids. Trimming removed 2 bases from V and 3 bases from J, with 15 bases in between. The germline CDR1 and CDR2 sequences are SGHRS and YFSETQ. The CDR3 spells CASSFFMDPGYNEQFF. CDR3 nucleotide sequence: TGCGCCAGCAGCTTCTTTATGGACCCGGGCTACAATGAGCAGTTCTTC. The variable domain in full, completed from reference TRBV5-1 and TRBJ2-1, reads KAGVTQTPRYLIKTRGQQVTLSCSPISGHRSVSWYQQTPGQGLQFLFEYFSETQRNKGNFPGRFSGRQFSNSRSEMNVSTLELGDSALYLCASSFFMDPGYNEQFFGPGTRLTVL.

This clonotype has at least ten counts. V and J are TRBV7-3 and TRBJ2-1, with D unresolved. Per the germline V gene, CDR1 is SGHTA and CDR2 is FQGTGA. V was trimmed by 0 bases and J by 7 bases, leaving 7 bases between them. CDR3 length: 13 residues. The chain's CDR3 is CASSLTGSNEQFF. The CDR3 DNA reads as TGTGCCAGCAGCTTAACAGGGTCGAATGAGCAGTTCTTC.

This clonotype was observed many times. The CDR3 region is CASSLAGTSGKNIQYF. The CDR3 coding sequence is TGTGCCAGCAGCTTAGCCGGGACTAGCGGGAAAAACATTCAGTACTTC. The chain recombines TRBV7-2 with TRBJ2-4, with 12 positions matching TRBD2. CDR3 size: 16 residues. Germline V gives CDR1 SGHTA, CDR2 FQGNSA. V gave up 0 bases and J gave up 4 bases; unmatched junction bases: 1.

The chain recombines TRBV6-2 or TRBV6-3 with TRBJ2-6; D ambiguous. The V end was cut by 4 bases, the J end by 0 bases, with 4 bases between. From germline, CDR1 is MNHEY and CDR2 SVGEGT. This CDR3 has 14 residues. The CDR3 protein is CASSFDSGANVLTF. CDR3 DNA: TGTGCCAGCAGTTTTGACTCTGGGGCCAACGTCCTGACTTTC.

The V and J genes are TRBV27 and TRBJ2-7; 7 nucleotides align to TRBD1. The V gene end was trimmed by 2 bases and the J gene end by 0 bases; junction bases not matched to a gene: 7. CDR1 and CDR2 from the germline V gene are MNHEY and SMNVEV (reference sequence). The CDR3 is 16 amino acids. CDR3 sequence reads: CASSLRPDRSSYEQYF. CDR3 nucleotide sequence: TGTGCCAGCAGTTTACGGCCGGACAGGAGCTCCTACGAGCAGTACTTC.

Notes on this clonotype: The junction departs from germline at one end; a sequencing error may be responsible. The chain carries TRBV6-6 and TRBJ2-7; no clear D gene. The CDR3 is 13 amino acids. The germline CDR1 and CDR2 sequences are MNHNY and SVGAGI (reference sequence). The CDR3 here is CASSYSDGYGQYF. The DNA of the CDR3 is TGTGCCAGCAGTTACTCGGATGGCTACGGGCAGTACTTC.

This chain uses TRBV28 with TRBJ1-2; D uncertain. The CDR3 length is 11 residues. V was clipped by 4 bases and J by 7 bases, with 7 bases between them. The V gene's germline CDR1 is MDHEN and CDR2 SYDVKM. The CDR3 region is CASSSLSGYTF. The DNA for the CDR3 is TGTGCCAGCAGTTCCCTTAGTGGCTACACCTTC.

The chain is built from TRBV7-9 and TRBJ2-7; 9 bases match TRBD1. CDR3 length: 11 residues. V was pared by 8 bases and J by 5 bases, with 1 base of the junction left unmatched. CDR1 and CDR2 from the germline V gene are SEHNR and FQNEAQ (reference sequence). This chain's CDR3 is CASRDRDEQYF. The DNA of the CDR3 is TGTGCCAGCCGGGACAGGGACGAGCAGTACTTC.

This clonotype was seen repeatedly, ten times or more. CDR3 sequence reads: CASSQGRGNANTGELFF. The CDR3 nucleotides are TGCGCCAGCAGCCAAGGGAGGGGCAACGCGAACACCGGGGAGCTGTTTTTT. V and J are TRBV4-1 and TRBJ2-2; the D gene is possibly TRBD2 (6 bases). Deletions cut 1 base from V and 0 bases from J, with 12 bases between. CDR1 and CDR2 (germline): MGHRA, YSYEKL. This CDR3 region has 17 residues.

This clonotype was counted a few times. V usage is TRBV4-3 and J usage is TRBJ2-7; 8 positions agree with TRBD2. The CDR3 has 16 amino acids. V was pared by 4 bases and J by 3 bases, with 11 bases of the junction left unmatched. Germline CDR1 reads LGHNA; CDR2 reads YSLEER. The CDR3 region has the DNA TGCGCCAGCAGCCTCGACAAGGTAGCGGGGAACTACGAGCAGTACTTC. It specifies CASSLDKVAGNYEQYF.

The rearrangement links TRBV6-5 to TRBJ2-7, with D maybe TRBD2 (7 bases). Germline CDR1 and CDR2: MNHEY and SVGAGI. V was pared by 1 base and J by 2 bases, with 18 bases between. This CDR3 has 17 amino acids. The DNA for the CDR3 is TGTGCCAGCAGTTACTTGAGCTGGCGGGGGCCGACCTACGAGCAGTACTTC. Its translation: CASSYLSWRGPTYEQYF.

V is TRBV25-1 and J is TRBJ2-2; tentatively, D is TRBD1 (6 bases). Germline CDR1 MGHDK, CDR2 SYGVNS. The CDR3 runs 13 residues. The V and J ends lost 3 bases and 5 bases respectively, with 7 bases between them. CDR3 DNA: TGTGCCAGCAGTGAGGGGGCGACCGGGGAGCTGTTTTTT. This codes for CASSEGATGELFF.

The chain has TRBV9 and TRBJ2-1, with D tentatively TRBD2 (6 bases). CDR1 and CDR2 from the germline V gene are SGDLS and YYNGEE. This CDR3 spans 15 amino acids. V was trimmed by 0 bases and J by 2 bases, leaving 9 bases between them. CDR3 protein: CASSVDGGTYNEQFF. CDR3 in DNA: TGTGCCAGCAGCGTAGACGGAGGGACCTACAATGAGCAGTTCTTC.

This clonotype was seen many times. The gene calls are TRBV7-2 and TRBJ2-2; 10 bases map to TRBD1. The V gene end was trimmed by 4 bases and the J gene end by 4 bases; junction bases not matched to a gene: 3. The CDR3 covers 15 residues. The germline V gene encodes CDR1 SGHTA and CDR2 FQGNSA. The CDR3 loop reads CASSSDRGTTGELFF. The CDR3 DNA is TGTGCCAGCAGCTCGGACAGGGGGACCACCGGGGAGCTGTTTTTT.

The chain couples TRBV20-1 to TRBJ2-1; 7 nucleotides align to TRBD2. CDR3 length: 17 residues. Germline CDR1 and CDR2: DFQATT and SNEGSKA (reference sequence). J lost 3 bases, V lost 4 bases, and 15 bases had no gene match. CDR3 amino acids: CSATASIRAGIYNEQFF. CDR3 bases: TGCAGTGCTACCGCCTCCATTCGAGCGGGGATCTACAATGAGCAGTTCTTC.

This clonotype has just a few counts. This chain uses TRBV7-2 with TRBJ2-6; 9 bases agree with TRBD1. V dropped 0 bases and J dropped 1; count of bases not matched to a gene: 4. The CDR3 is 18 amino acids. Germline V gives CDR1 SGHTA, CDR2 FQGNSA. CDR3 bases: TGTGCCAGCAGCTTAGCGACAGGGGGGTATTCTGGGGCCAACGTCCTGACTTTC. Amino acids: CASSLATGGYSGANVLTF.

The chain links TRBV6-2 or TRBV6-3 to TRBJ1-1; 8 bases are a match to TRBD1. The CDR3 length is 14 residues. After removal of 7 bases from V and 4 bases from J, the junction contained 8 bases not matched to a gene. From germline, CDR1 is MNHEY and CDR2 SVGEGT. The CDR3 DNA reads TGTGCCAGCATACCTACAGGGGGAGTCACTGAAGCTTTCTTT. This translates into CASIPTGGVTEAFF.

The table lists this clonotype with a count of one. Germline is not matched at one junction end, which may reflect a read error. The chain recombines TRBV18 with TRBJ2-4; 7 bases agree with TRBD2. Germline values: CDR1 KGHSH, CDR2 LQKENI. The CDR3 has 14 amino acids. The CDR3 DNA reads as TGTGCCAGCTCACCACCCGGGACTAAAAACATTCAGTGCTTC. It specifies CASSPPGTKNIQCF. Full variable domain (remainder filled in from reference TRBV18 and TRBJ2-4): NAGVMQNPRHLVRRRGQEARLRCSPMKGHSHVYWYRQLPEEGLKFMVYLQKENIIDESGMPKERFSAEFPKEGPSILRIQQVVRGDSAAYFCASSPPGTKNIQCFGAGTRLSVL.

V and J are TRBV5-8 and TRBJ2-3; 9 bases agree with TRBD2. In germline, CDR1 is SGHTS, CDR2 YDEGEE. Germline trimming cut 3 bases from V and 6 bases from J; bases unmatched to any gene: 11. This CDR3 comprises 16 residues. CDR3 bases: TGTGCCAGCAGCTCCCTAGCGGGACCCCGGAGGGATACGCAGTATTTT. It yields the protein CASSSLAGPRRDTQYF.

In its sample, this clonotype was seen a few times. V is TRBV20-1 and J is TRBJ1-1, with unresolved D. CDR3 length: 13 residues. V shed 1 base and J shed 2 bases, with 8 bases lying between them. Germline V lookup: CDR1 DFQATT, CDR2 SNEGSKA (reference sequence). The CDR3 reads CSARVGGNTEAFF. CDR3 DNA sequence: TGCAGTGCTAGAGTCGGAGGTAACACTGAAGCTTTCTTT.

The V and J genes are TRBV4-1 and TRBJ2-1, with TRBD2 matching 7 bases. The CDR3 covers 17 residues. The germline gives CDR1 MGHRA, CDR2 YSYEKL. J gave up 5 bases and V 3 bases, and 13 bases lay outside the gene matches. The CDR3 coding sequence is TGCGCCAGCAGCCATGCGGGGGTTACATCGTGGGACAATGAGCAGTTCTTC. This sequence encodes CASSHAGVTSWDNEQFF.

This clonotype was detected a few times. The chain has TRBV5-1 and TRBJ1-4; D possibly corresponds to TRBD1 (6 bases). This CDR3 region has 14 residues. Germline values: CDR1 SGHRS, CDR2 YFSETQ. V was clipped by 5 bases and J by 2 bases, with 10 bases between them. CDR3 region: CASSRTVTNEKLFF. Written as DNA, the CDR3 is TGCGCCAGCAGTCGGACAGTGACTAATGAAAAACTGTTTTTT.

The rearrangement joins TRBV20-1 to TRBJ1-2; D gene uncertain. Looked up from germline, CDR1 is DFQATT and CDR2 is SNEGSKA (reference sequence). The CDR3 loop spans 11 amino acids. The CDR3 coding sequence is TGCAGCAATGGAGCTAACTATGGCTACACCTTC. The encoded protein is CSNGANYGYTF.

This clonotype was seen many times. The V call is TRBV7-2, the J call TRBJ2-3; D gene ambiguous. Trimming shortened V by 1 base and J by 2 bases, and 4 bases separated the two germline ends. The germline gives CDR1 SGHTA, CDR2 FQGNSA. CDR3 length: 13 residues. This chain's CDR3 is CASSLELTDTQYF. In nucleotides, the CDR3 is TGTGCCAGCAGCTTAGAGCTCACAGATACGCAGTATTTT.

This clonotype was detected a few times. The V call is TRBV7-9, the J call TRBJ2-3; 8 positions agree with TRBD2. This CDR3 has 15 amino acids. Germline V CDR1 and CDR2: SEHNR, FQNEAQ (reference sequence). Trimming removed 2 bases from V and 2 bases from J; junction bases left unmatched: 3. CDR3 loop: CASSLISGATDTQYF. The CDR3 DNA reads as TGTGCCAGCAGCTTAATTAGCGGGGCCACAGATACGCAGTATTTT.

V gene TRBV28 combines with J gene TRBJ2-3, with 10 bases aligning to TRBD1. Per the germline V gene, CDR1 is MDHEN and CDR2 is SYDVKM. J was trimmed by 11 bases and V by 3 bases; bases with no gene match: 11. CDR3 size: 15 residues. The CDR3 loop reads CASSLRDRGPWWQYF. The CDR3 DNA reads TGTGCCAGCAGTTTGCGGGACAGGGGCCCTTGGTGGCAGTATTTT.